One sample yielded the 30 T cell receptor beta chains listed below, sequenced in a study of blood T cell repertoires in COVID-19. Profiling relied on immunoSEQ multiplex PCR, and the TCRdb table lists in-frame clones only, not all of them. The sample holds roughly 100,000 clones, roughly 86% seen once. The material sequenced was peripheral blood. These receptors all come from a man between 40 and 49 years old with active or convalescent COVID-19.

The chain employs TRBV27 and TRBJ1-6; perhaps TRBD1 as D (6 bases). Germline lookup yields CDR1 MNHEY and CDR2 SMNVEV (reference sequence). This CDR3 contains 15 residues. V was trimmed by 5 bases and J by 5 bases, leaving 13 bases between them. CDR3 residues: CASSREGDDNSPLHF. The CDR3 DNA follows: TGTGCCAGCAGTCGCGAGGGGGACGATAATTCACCCCTCCACTTT.

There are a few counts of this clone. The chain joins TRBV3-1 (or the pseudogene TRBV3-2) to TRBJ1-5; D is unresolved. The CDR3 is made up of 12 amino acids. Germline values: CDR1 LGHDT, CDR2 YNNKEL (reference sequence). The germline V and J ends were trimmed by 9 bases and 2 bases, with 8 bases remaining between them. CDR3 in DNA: TGTGCCAGTTCCATTGGCAATCAGCCCCAGCATTTT. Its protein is CASSIGNQPQHF.

Here the CDR3 reads CASSLRGTTNEKLFF. For the CDR3, the DNA is TGTGCCAGCAGCTTGAGGGGGACAACTAATGAAAAACTGTTTTTT. V gene TRBV11-2 combines with J gene TRBJ1-4; D is perhaps TRBD1 (6 bases). Germline V gene sequence: CDR1 SGHAT, CDR2 FQNNGV. The CDR3 is made up of 15 amino acids. Trimming removed 3 bases from V and 0 bases from J, with 8 bases in between. The full variable domain, rest sourced from reference TRBV11-2 and TRBJ1-4, is EAGVAQSPRYKIIEKRQSVAFWCNPISGHATLYWYQQILGQGPKLLIQFQNNGVVDDSQLPKDRFSAERLKGVDSTLKIQPAKLEDSAVYLCASSLRGTTNEKLFFGSGTQLSVL.

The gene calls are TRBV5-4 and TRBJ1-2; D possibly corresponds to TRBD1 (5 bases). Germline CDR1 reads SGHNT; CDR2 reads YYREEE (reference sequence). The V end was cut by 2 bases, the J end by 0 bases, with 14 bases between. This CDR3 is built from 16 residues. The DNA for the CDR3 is TGTGCCAGCAGCTTCTCTACTGGGGGGACTAACTATGGCTACACCTTC. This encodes CASSFSTGGTNYGYTF.

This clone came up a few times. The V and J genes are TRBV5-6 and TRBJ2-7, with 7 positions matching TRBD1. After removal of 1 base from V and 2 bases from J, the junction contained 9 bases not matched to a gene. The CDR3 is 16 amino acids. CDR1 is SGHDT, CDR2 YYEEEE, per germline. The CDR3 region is CASSLRVQGPPYEQYF. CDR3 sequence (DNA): TGTGCCAGCAGCTTGAGGGTACAGGGGCCGCCCTACGAGCAGTACTTC.

The CDR3, as DNA: TGCGCCAGCAGTCAATCGGAGTGGTGGAGTTCAACTGGAAACACCATATATTTT. Residues: CASSQSEWWSSTGNTIYF. This chain uses TRBV23-1 with TRBJ1-3; D gene unclear. TRBV23-1 is identified as an open reading frame with a role that is uncertain. CDR3 length: 18 amino acids. Trimming took off 0 bases at V and 2 bases at J, with 17 bases between the two ends.

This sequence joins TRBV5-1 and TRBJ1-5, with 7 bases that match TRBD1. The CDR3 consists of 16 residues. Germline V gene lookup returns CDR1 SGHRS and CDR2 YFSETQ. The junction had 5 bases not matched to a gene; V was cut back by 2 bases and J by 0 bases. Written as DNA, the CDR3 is TGCGCCAGCAGCTTAGGGACAGATTATAGCAATCAGCCCCAGCATTTT. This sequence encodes CASSLGTDYSNQPQHF.

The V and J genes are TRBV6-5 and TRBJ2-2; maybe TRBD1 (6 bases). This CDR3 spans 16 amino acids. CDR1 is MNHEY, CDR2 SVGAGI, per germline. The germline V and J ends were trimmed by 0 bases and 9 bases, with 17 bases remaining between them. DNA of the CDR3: TGTGCCAGCAGTTACTCGGGGGCCCCACCGTTGTGGGAGCTGTTTTTT. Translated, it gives CASSYSGAPPLWELFF.

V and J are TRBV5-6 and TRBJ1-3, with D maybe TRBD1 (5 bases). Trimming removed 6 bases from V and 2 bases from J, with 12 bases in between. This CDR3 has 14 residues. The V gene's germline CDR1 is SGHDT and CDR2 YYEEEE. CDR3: CASTAAGPGNTIYF. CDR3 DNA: TGTGCCAGCACCGCGGCAGGGCCTGGAAACACCATATATTTT.

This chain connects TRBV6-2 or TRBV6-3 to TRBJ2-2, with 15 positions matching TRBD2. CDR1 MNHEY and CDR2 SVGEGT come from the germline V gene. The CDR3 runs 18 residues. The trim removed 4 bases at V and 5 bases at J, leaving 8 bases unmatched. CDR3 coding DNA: TGTGCCAGCAGTTCCTTAGGACTAGCGGGGGGGTCAACCGGGGAGCTGTTTTTT. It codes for CASSSLGLAGGSTGELFF.

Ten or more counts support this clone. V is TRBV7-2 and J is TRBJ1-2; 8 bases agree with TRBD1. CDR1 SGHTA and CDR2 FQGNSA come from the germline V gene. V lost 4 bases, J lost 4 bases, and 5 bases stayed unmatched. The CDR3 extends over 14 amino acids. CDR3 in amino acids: CASSYGTGSYGYTF. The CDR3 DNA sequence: TGTGCCAGCAGCTACGGGACAGGAAGCTATGGCTACACCTTC.

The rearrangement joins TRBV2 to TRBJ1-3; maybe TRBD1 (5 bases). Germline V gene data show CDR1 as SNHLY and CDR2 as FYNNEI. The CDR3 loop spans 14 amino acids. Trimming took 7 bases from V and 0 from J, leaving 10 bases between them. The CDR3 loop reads CASKDTGSGNTIYF. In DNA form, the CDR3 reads TGTGCCAGCAAGGACACCGGCTCTGGAAACACCATATATTTT.

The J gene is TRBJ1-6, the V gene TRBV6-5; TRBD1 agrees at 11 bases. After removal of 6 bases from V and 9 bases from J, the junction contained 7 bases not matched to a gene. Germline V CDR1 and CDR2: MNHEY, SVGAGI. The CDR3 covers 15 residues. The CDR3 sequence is CASSRDRGLGSPLHF. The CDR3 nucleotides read TGTGCCAGCAGCCGGGACAGGGGGTTAGGTTCACCCCTCCACTTT.

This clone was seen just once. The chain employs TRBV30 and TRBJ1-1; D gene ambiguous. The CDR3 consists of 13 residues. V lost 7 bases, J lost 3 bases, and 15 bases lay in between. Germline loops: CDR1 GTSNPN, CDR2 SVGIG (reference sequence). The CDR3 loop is CAFATRVDTEAFF. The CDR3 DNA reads TGTGCCTTCGCTACTCGGGTGGACACTGAAGCTTTCTTT.

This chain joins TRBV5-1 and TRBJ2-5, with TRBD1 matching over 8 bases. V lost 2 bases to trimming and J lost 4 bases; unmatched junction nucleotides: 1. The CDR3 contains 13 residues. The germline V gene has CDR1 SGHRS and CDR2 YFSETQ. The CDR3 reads CASSLQGGETQYF. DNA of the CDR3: TGCGCCAGCAGCTTACAGGGGGGAGAGACCCAGTACTTC.

Here the CDR3 reads CASSYSFGTSGNTIYF. The CDR3 DNA is TGTGCCAGCAGTTACTCCTTCGGGACATCAGGAAACACCATATATTTT. The chain couples TRBV6-6 to TRBJ1-3, with D maybe TRBD1 (6 bases). The CDR3 runs 16 residues. Germline loops: CDR1 MNHNY, CDR2 SVGAGI (reference sequence). Trimming cost V 0 bases and J 4 bases, with 13 bases left between them.

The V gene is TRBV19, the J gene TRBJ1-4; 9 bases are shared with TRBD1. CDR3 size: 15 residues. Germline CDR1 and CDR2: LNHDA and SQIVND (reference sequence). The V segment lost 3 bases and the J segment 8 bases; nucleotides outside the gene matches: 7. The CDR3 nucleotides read TGTGCCAGTAGTATTCCGGGACAGGGCTACGAAAAACTGTTTTTT. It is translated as CASSIPGQGYEKLFF. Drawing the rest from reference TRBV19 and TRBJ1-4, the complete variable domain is DGGITQSPKYLFRKEGQNVTLSCEQNLNHDAMYWYRQDPGQGLRLIYYSQIVNDFQKGDIAEGYSVSREKKESFPLTVTSAQKNPTAFYLCASSIPGQGYEKLFFGSGTQLSVL.

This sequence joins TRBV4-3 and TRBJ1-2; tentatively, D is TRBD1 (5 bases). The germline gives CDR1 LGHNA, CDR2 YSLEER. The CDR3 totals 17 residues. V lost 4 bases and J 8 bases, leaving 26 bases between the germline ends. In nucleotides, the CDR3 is TGCGCCAGCAGCCCCAGTTCCGTCTGGTCAGGGAAAAGGGGCTACACCTTC. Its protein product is CASSPSSVWSGKRGYTF.

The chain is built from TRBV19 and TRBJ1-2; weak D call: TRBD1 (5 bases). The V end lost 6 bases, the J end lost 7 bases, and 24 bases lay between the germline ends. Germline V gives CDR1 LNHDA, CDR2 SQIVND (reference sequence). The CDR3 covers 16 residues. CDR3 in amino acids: CASSNPGLSGLGGYTF. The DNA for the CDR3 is TGTGCCAGTAGCAACCCCGGACTGTCGGGACTGGGTGGCTACACCTTC.

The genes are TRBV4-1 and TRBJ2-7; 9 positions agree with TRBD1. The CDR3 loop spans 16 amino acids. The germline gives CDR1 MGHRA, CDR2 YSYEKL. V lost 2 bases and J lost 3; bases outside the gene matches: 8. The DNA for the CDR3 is TGCGCCAGCAGCCAAAAGGGACAGGGTATCGTCTACGAGCAGTACTTC. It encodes CASSQKGQGIVYEQYF.

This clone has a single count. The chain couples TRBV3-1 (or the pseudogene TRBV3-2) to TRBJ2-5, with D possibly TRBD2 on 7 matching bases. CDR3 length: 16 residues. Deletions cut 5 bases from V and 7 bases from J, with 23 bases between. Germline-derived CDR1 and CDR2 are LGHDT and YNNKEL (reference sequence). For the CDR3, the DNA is TGTGCCAGCAGCTACCGACTAGGGGGGGGCCACGGGACCCAGTACTTC. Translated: CASSYRLGGGHGTQYF.

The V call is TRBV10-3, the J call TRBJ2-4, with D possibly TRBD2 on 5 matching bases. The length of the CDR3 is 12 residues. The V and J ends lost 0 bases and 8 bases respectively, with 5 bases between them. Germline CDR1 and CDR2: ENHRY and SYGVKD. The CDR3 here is CAISESRDIQYF. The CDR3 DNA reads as TGTGCCATCAGTGAGTCGAGGGACATTCAGTACTTC.

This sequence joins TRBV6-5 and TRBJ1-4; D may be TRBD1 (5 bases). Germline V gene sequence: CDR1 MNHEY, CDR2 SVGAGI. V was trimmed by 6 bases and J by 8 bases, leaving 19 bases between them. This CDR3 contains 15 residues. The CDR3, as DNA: TGTGCCAGCAGCCTCGGGAGACAGCCGGGGGAAAAACTGTTTTTT. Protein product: CASSLGRQPGEKLFF.

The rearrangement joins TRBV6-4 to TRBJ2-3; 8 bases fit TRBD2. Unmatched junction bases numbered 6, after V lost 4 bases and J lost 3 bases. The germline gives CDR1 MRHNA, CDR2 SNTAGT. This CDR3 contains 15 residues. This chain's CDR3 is CASSAVAGTTDTQYF. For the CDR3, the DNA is TGTGCCAGCAGTGCGGTAGCGGGGACGACAGATACGCAGTATTTT.

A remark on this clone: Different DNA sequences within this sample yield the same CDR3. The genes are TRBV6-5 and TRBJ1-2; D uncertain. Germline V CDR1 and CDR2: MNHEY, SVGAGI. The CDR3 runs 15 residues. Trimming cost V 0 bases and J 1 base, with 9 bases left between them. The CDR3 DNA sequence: TGTGCCAGCAGTTACTCGGAAACAGTTAACTATGGCTACACCTTC. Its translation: CASSYSETVNYGYTF.

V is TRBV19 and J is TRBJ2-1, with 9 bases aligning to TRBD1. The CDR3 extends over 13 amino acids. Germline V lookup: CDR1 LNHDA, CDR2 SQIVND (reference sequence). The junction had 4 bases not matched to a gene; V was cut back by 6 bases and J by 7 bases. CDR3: CASRGDRENEQFF. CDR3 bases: TGTGCCAGTAGGGGGGACAGGGAGAATGAGCAGTTCTTC.

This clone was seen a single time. The CDR3 bases are TGTGCCAGTAGTATCCAAGCCGGGACTAGTCGTCCCGGGGAGCTGTTTTTT. It translates to CASSIQAGTSRPGELFF. V usage is TRBV19 and J usage is TRBJ2-2; 8 bases are a match to TRBD2. This CDR3 is 17 amino acids long. V dropped 3 bases and J dropped 6; count of bases not matched to a gene: 12. The germline V gene has CDR1 LNHDA and CDR2 SQIVND (reference sequence).

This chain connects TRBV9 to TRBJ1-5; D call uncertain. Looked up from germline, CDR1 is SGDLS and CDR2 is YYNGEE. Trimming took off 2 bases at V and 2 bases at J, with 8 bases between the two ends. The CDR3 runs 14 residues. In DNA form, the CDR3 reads TGTGCCAGCAGCGTCGACGGGGGCAATCAGCCCCAGCATTTT. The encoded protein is CASSVDGGNQPQHF.

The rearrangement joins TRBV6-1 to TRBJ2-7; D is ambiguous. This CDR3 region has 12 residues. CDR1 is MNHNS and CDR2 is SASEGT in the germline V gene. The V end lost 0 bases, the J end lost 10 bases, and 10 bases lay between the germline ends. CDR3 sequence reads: CASSEAATSQYF. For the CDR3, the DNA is TGTGCCAGCAGTGAAGCGGCCACCTCCCAGTACTTC.

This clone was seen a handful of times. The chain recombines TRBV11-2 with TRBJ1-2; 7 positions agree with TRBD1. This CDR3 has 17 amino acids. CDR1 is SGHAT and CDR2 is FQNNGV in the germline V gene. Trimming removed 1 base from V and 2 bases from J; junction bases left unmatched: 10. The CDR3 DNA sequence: TGTGCCAGCAGCTTAGTAAGGGGGCTGAAAGGGAACTATGGCTACACCTTC. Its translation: CASSLVRGLKGNYGYTF.